This TCR beta chain was recorded in a study of regulatory T cells in long-lasting Graves disease. Noted time point: persistent/refractory GD, antithyroid drugs over 5 years with positive TRAb. Making the TCR library involved RNA that had been extracted from PBMCs. Germline V gives CDR1 DFQATT, CDR2 SNEGSKA (reference sequence). Trimming stripped 5 bases from V and 4 bases from J, with 17 bases between. The CDR3 length is 14 residues. Both iRepertoire HTBI primers and Arm-PCR of CDR3 regions were used to build the TCR beta libraries. Each CDR3 protein is one row after TCRdb ran MiXCR on the multiplex PCR reads. The table shows around 460,000 distinct CDR3 sequences, with roughly 21% occurring only once.

The chain combines TRBV20-1 with TRBJ1-2, with D perhaps matching TRBD1 (5 bases). This clonotype was sampled from a female donor with Graves disease. The sequencing here drew on peripheral blood mononuclear cells (PBMCs), taken when the disease was refractory, from a patient treated with antithyroid drugs. The CDR3 is CSAPPQGLGYGYTF. DNA for the CDR3: TGCAGTGCTCCGCCTCAGGGATTAGGCTATGGCTACACCTTC.